The rows below give T cell receptor beta chains drawn from one sample of a study of T cells in Graves' hyperthyroidism and ophthalmopathy. From the multiplex PCR reads, TCRdb called clonotypes with MiXCR, one entry per CDR3 protein. The sample consists of about 400,000 distinct CDR3 sequences, approximately 14% of them appearing once. Sequencing input: blood. The source is a man between 18 and 29 years old with Graves' ophthalmopathy. Both conserved end residues are part of each CDR3. A D gene is named only where the DNA matches it firmly. Clone size appears in some rows only: once, few, many, or a class for an expanded clone.

DNA,CDR3,J,V,D,size
TGCGCCAGCAGCCAGGAGGGGCCGAGCTCCTACAATGAGCAGTTCTTC,CASSQEGPSSYNEQFF,TRBJ2-1,TRBV4-1,-,few
TGCGCCAGCAGCTTGGCGGGCGGGGGTCAAGAAAAACTGTTTTTT,CASSLAGGGQEKLFF,TRBJ1-4,TRBV5-1,-,many
TGCGCCAGCAGCAAGGGGACCGCGCCTGATGATACGCAGTATTTT,CASSKGTAPDDTQYF,TRBJ2-3,TRBV4-1,-,many
TGCAGTGCTAGGACCTTGGACAGGGAAAATTCACCCCTCCACTTT,CSARTLDRENSPLHF,TRBJ1-6,TRBV20-1,TRBD1,many
TGCGCCAGCAGTAAAGACAGAGCGACCTCGTACAATGAGCAGTTCTTC,CASSKDRATSYNEQFF,TRBJ2-1,TRBV4-1,-,many
TGTGCCAGCAGCTTAGGGCAGGGGAGCTCTCAGCCCCAGCATTTT,CASSLGQGSSQPQHF,TRBJ1-5,TRBV11-2,-,many
TGCGCCAGCAGCCCACGGGGGTTTGGGGAAGCTTTCTTT,CASSPRGFGEAFF,TRBJ1-1,TRBV5-1,-,many
TGTGCCAGCATCCCCGTCCCCTCTAGCGGCAGCACAGATACGCAGTATTTT,CASIPVPSSGSTDTQYF,TRBJ2-3,TRBV7-2,TRBD2,many
TGCAGTGCTAGAGATCGGACAGCCACCGGGGAGCTGTTTTTT,CSARDRTATGELFF,TRBJ2-2,TRBV20-1,-,-
TGCAGTGCCGCCGTACTCCCCTTACAGTACTTC,CSAAVLPLQYF,TRBJ2-4,TRBV20-1,-,many
TGCAGCGCTACGACAGGGGGCGACGAGCAGTACTTC,CSATTGGDEQYF,TRBJ2-7,TRBV20-1,TRBD1,many
TGCAGCGTAACCGGGACAGGGGATAATCTGACTGGCTACACCTTC,CSVTGTGDNLTGYTF,TRBJ1-2,TRBV29-1,TRBD1,many
TGTGCCAGCTCATTACAGGGTGCAACTAATGAAAAACTGTTTTTT,CASSLQGATNEKLFF,TRBJ1-4,TRBV18,-,many
TGTGCCACCGGATCGGGTGGTAGCAATCAGCCCCAGCATTTT,CATGSGGSNQPQHF,TRBJ1-5,TRBV24-1,-,many
TGCAGTGCTAGAGATTTTTATGGCAGAAACTTGGATGGCTACACCTTC,CSARDFYGRNLDGYTF,TRBJ1-2,TRBV20-1,-,few
TGTGCCAGCAGCTTGAGCCCGGGACTAGCGGAGTACAATGAGCAGTTCTTC,CASSLSPGLAEYNEQFF,TRBJ2-1,TRBV11-2,TRBD2,-
TGTGCCAGCAGCCAAGATCGGGGACTAGCGTTCTACGAGCAGTACTTC,CASSQDRGLAFYEQYF,TRBJ2-7,TRBV3-1,TRBD2,many
TGTGCCACCAGTGGACTAGCGGGAGGCATGGATACGCAGTATTTT,CATSGLAGGMDTQYF,TRBJ2-3,TRBV24-1,TRBD2,-
TGTGCCAGCAGTGTAAAATTTCAGGTGAAGAACACTGAAGCTTTCTTT,CASSVKFQVKNTEAFF,TRBJ1-1,TRBV6-1,-,many
TGTGCCAGCAGTTATGTGGGGGGGGGTCTGGATACGCAGTATTTT,CASSYVGGGLDTQYF,TRBJ2-3,TRBV27,TRBD2,many
TGTGCCAGCAGCCAGGGGGACGTCAAGCAGTACTTC,CASSQGDVKQYF,TRBJ2-7,TRBV11-1,TRBD1,many
TGTGCCTGGAGTGTGGTAGGGGGCGCTTACAATGAGCAGTTCTTC,CAWSVVGGAYNEQFF,TRBJ2-1,TRBV30,TRBD1,many
TGCAGCGTTGGCACCGACCTACTAGGGCAGTACTTC,CSVGTDLLGQYF,TRBJ2-7,TRBV29-1,-,many
TGTGCCAGCAGTTTCTGGGGACATCGGAATAGCAATCAGCCCCAGCATTTT,CASSFWGHRNSNQPQHF,TRBJ1-5,TRBV28,-,once
TGTGCCAGCAGTGCCTACAGGGGGCCCCACTCTGGAAACACCATATATTTT,CASSAYRGPHSGNTIYF,TRBJ1-3,TRBV6-1,TRBD1,few
TGCGCCAGCAGCCAAGATTCGGAGTATGGCTACACCTTC,CASSQDSEYGYTF,TRBJ1-2,TRBV4-1,-,few
TGTGCCATCCCCAACAGGGGAGACTCTGGGGCCAACGTCCTGACTTTC,CAIPNRGDSGANVLTF,TRBJ2-6,TRBV10-3,TRBD1,few
TGTGCCAGCAGTTTATTCACAGGGGGAGATACGCAGTATTTT,CASSLFTGGDTQYF,TRBJ2-3,TRBV12-3/TRBV12-4,TRBD1,-
TGCGCCAGCAGCTTGTTCGGACTAGCGGGCGAAGAGACCCAGTACTTC,CASSLFGLAGEETQYF,TRBJ2-5,TRBV5-1,TRBD2,many
TGCGCCAGCAGCTTACCCACCCCGGAGTCGACAGATACGCAGTATTTT,CASSLPTPESTDTQYF,TRBJ2-3,TRBV5-1,-,many
TGTGCCAGCAGCGCAAAGGGGAGTATTTCACCCCTCCACTTT,CASSAKGSISPLHF,TRBJ1-6,TRBV7-2,-,-
TGTGCCAGTAGTTCGTTTTCGGACAGCAATCAGCCCCAGCATTTT,CASSSFSDSNQPQHF,TRBJ1-5,TRBV19,-,-
TGTGCCAGCAGCGGAGACCCAGCCTACGAGCAGTACTTC,CASSGDPAYEQYF,TRBJ2-7,TRBV4-2,-,-
TGCGCCAGCAGCCAAGAGGGCGTGGAGTCAGATACGCAGTATTTT,CASSQEGVESDTQYF,TRBJ2-3,TRBV4-1,-,many
TGTGCCAGCAACCTGGAGGGGGCCCCGGTGGAGTTCTTC,CASNLEGAPVEFF,TRBJ2-1,TRBV7-9,-,-
TGTGCCGAGAGGGTCGACAGACCCTTCGTTGGGGGCTACACCTTC,CAERVDRPFVGGYTF,TRBJ1-2,TRBV30,-,many
TGCAGTGCAGGGACAGGGACTACCTACGAGCAGTACTTC,CSAGTGTTYEQYF,TRBJ2-7,TRBV20-1,TRBD1,many
TGTGCCAGCAGCCCACCCGGGATTAGAGACTCTGGGGCCAACGTCCTGACTTTC,CASSPPGIRDSGANVLTF,TRBJ2-6,TRBV3-1,-,-
TGTGCCAGCAGCCAAGATAACGGGGGCGCGGGCTACACCTTC,CASSQDNGGAGYTF,TRBJ1-2,TRBV4-2,-,-
TGTGCCAGCAGTGCCGGAGGTAGGGGTAGCTCCTACAATGAGCAGTTCTTC,CASSAGGRGSSYNEQFF,TRBJ2-1,TRBV6-1,-,many
TGTGCCAGTAGTATGTTCGGGACGGATCCCTACGAGCAGTACTTC,CASSMFGTDPYEQYF,TRBJ2-7,TRBV19,-,-
TGTGCCAGCAGCTTAATCAGGTGGGCTGGTGAGCAGTTCTTC,CASSLIRWAGEQFF,TRBJ2-1,TRBV11-2,-,many
TGTGCCAGCAGTGAAGTTCGGGAACCGAGGAGACCCCTCCACTTT,CASSEVREPRRPLHF,TRBJ1-6,TRBV6-1,-,-